One sample yielded the 22 T cell receptor beta chains listed below, sequenced in a study of cytomegalovirus exposure and HLA in healthy donors. Vbeta (60) and Jbeta (13) primers were used in the PCR. Data came from immunoSEQ multiplex PCR; TCRdb stores just in-frame clones and leaves some out. The data hold some 110,000 clones, with just under 75% observed a single time. Sequences were obtained from PBMCs. These receptor sequences come from a man between 60 and 70 years old in good health and CMV-seropositive.

In this sample, this clone turned up a few times. J is TRBJ2-3 and V is TRBV5-1; D is uncertain. V lost 1 base, J lost 2 bases, and 8 bases lay in between. Per germline, CDR1 SGHRS and CDR2 YFSETQ. The CDR3 loop spans 14 amino acids. The CDR3 loop is CASSLSRHTDTQYF. The DNA for the CDR3 is TGCGCCAGCAGCTTGTCGAGACACACAGATACGCAGTATTTT.

The chain carries TRBV6-5 and TRBJ1-1; 9 bases match TRBD1. With V trimmed by 6 bases and J by 6 bases, 8 bases remained unmatched. Germline values: CDR1 MNHEY, CDR2 SVGAGI. CDR3 length: 14 residues. CDR3 in amino acids: CASRRDRESAEAFF. The CDR3 DNA follows: TGTGCCAGCAGACGGGACAGGGAGAGCGCTGAAGCTTTCTTT.

The genes are TRBV29-1 and TRBJ1-1, with D uncertain. The CDR3 sequence is 12 residues long. Trimming stripped 5 bases from V and 5 bases from J, with 12 bases between. The germline CDR1 and CDR2 sequences are SQVTM and ANQGSEA. The CDR3, as DNA: TGCAGCGTTAGGAGGGAAGATACTGAAGCTTTCTTT. Protein: CSVRREDTEAFF.

V gene TRBV4-1 combines with J gene TRBJ2-2; 9 bases agree with TRBD2. Germline CDR1 reads MGHRA; CDR2 reads YSYEKL. The CDR3 totals 15 residues. Germline trimming cut 6 bases from V and 6 bases from J; bases unmatched to any gene: 8. The CDR3: CASRSSGEAPGELFF. The CDR3 DNA is TGCGCCAGCAGGTCTAGCGGGGAGGCGCCCGGGGAGCTGTTTTTT.

For the CDR3, the DNA is TGTGCCATCAGTGAGTCGTTGGAGGGGAGGGAAAAACTGTTTTTT. Translating gives CAISESLEGREKLFF. J is TRBJ1-4 and V is TRBV10-3, with a weak D call TRBD1 (5 bases). This CDR3 has 15 residues. CDR1 and CDR2 (germline): ENHRY, SYGVKD. Deletions cut 0 bases from V and 8 bases from J, with 13 bases between.

The rearrangement links TRBV7-3 to TRBJ2-3; 14 bases map to TRBD2. Germline CDR1 SGHTA, CDR2 FQGTGA. The CDR3 runs to 18 residues. V was clipped by 3 bases and J by 6 bases; unmatched bases: 11. The CDR3 loop is CASSFRAAGTSGGDTQYF. The CDR3 DNA is TGTGCCAGCAGCTTTAGGGCTGCCGGGACTAGCGGGGGTGATACGCAGTATTTT.

About this clone: At one of its ends the junction is not consistent with the germline gene, which may arise from a read error. The chain has TRBV7-7 and TRBJ2-5, with D possibly matching TRBD2 (6 bases). The closer fit of TRBJ2-7 to the DNA end suggests the J call may be wrong. From germline, CDR1 is SSHAT and CDR2 FNYEAQ (reference sequence). The CDR3 consists of 13 residues. The CDR3 loop reads CASSIHPGDEQYF. CDR3 nucleotide sequence: TGTGCTAGCAGCATCCACCCGGGGGACGAGCAGTACTTC.

J is TRBJ1-5 and V is TRBV5-6; 8 positions agree with TRBD1. Trimming at V came to 0 bases and at J to 9 bases, leaving 8 bases not matched to a gene. Germline values: CDR1 SGHDT, CDR2 YYEEEE. The CDR3 is 15 residues long. For the CDR3, the DNA is TGTGCCAGCAGCTTGGGGTGGCAGGGGGCTCGGCCCCAGCATTTT. Translation: CASSLGWQGARPQHF.

V is TRBV6-6 and J is TRBJ2-3; no clear D. Trimming took off 6 bases at V and 2 bases at J, with 9 bases between the two ends. CDR1 and CDR2 from the germline V gene are MNHNY and SVGAGI (reference sequence). The CDR3 contains 13 residues. The CDR3 DNA is TGTGCCAGCAGAATGGCCCACACAGATACGCAGTATTTT. Translation: CASRMAHTDTQYF.

This clone was seen a single time. This chain links TRBV9 with TRBJ2-5; the D gene is possibly TRBD2 (6 bases). The CDR3 is made up of 14 amino acids. Germline CDR1 is SGDLS and CDR2 is YYNGEE. V dropped 3 bases and J dropped 1 base, with 10 bases sitting between them. CDR3 residues: CASSAGTSQETQYF. The CDR3 DNA follows: TGTGCCAGCAGCGCCGGGACTTCCCAAGAGACCCAGTACTTC.

V usage is TRBV2 and J usage is TRBJ2-3, with 8 bases matching TRBD1. The germline V gene has CDR1 SNHLY and CDR2 FYNNEI. This CDR3 is 14 amino acids long. V dropped 5 bases and J dropped 7; count of bases not matched to a gene: 8. The CDR3 nucleotides read TGTGCCAGCAGTTCGGACAGGGAGGTAAATACGCAGTATTTT. Protein sequence: CASSSDREVNTQYF.

This chain links TRBV5-6 with TRBJ1-2, with D unclear. CDR1 is SGHDT, CDR2 YYEEEE, per germline. The CDR3 sequence is 13 residues long. Trimming shortened V by 4 bases and J by 7 bases, and 14 bases separated the two germline ends. CDR3 loop: CASSLGTSGGYTF. The CDR3 DNA follows: TGTGCCAGCAGCCTAGGAACAAGTGGTGGCTACACCTTC.

V usage is TRBV5-4 and J usage is TRBJ2-3; TRBD2 matches at 11 bases. Trimming cost V 4 bases and J 6 bases; bases outside gene matches: 13. The CDR3 contains 17 residues. The germline V gene has CDR1 SGHNT and CDR2 YYREEE (reference sequence). The CDR3 sequence: CASSATSGGYSLDTQYF. The DNA of the CDR3 is TGTGCCAGCAGCGCTACTAGCGGGGGTTATAGCCTCGATACGCAGTATTTT.

This clone has a handful of counts. This CDR3 is CASTLTGSGNTIYF. DNA of the CDR3: TGTGCCAGCACCTTGACAGGGAGCGGAAACACCATATATTTT. The chain combines TRBV7-9 with TRBJ1-3, with TRBD1 identical over 7 bases. This CDR3 region has 14 residues. V trimming: 7 bases; J trimming: 4 bases; junction bases outside the gene matches: 7. Germline lookup yields CDR1 SEHNR and CDR2 FQNEAQ (reference sequence).

The J gene is TRBJ1-1, the V gene TRBV9; maybe TRBD1 (6 bases). This CDR3 region has 14 residues. Per germline, CDR1 SGDLS and CDR2 YYNGEE. Between the trimmed V and J ends, which lost 4 bases and 8 bases, there was a span of 18 bases. The CDR3 DNA reads TGTGCCAGCAGCCCTCCAAGGGGGTTTACCGAAGCTTTCTTT. Translated, it gives CASSPPRGFTEAFF.

V usage is TRBV28 and J usage is TRBJ2-7, with D perhaps TRBD1 (6 bases). The V gene's germline CDR1 is MDHEN and CDR2 SYDVKM. The V end lost 7 bases, the J end lost 2 bases, and 12 bases lay between the germline ends. The CDR3 has 13 residues. Here the CDR3 reads CASTLGQTYEQYF. The CDR3 coding sequence is TGTGCCAGCACTCTCGGACAGACCTACGAGCAGTACTTC.

The chain carries TRBV15 and TRBJ1-5; D is undetermined. CDR1 is LNHNV, CDR2 YYDKDF, per germline (reference sequence). This CDR3 spans 15 amino acids. Trimming shortened V by 0 bases and J by 8 bases, and 14 bases separated the two germline ends. The CDR3 is CATSRESELTEPQHF. CDR3 DNA: TGTGCCACCAGCAGAGAAAGTGAGCTAACGGAGCCCCAGCATTTT.

CDR3 nucleotides: TGTGCCAGCAGAGTTGACAGCGACACCGGGGAGCTGTTTTTT. This codes for CASRVDSDTGELFF. V is TRBV5-4 and J is TRBJ2-2; weak D call: TRBD1 (5 bases). The germline CDR1 and CDR2 sequences are SGHNT and YYREEE (reference sequence). This CDR3 comprises 14 residues. Trimming pared 5 bases from V and 3 bases from J, leaving 11 bases between.

This chain uses TRBV7-2 with TRBJ2-2; 10 bases are a match to TRBD1. This CDR3 comprises 16 residues. The trim removed 4 bases at V and 6 bases at J, leaving 8 bases unmatched. Per germline, CDR1 SGHTA and CDR2 FQGNSA. The CDR3 here is CASSSIRDRGSGELFF. CDR3 bases: TGTGCCAGCAGCTCAATCAGGGACAGGGGTTCCGGGGAGCTGTTTTTT.

The chain employs TRBV28 and TRBJ1-5, with TRBD1 identical over 8 bases. The CDR3 spans 17 residues. Per germline, CDR1 MDHEN and CDR2 SYDVKM. J gave up 6 bases and V 6 bases, and 16 bases lay outside the gene matches. CDR3 DNA sequence: TGTGCCAGCAGCCCAAGAATTCGGACAGGGAGGGGTCAGCCCCAGCATTTT. Translated, it gives CASSPRIRTGRGQPQHF. Full variable domain (missing parts from reference TRBV28 and TRBJ1-5): DVKVTQSSRYLVKRTGEKVFLECVQDMDHENMFWYRQDPGLGLRLIYFSYDVKMKEKGDIPEGYSVSREKKERFSLILESASTNQTSMYLCASSPRIRTGRGQPQHFGDGTRLSIL.

Only a few counts were recorded for this clone. V and J are TRBV27 and TRBJ1-1; tentatively, D is TRBD1 (6 bases). Trimming shortened V by 5 bases and J by 0 bases, and 19 bases separated the two germline ends. The CDR3 loop spans 17 amino acids. The V gene's germline CDR1 is MNHEY and CDR2 SMNVEV (reference sequence). DNA for the CDR3: TGTGCCAGCAGTCTAGTCAGGGGATTCGGTTTGAACACTGAAGCTTTCTTT. Residues: CASSLVRGFGLNTEAFF.

This clone was found a few times. The gene calls are TRBV2 and TRBJ1-3; TRBD1 is a possible D gene (5 bases). V lost 4 bases, J lost 2 bases, and 12 bases lay in between. The CDR3 consists of 15 residues. The germline V gene encodes CDR1 SNHLY and CDR2 FYNNEI. CDR3 protein: CASSGGGAAGNTIYF. CDR3 DNA sequence: TGTGCCAGCAGTGGGGGTGGGGCGGCTGGAAACACCATATATTTT.